These T cell receptor beta chains were read from a single sample in a study of blood T cell repertoires in COVID-19. Clones were read by immunoSEQ multiplex PCR, and TCRdb kept only the in-frame ones, dropping some. The data hold a few hundred thousand clones, with about 88% observed a single time. The sequenced sample was PBMCs or T cells enriched from blood (not recorded which). The source is a young woman who had recovered from COVID-19. CDR3s leave out the opening cysteine and the closing phenylalanine or tryptophan. Each record gives: V gene, J gene, CDR3 protein.

>TRBV2|TRBJ1-2
ASSEAVYYGYT
>TRBV13|TRBJ2-7
ASSLGQGGHEQY
>TRBV18|TRBJ2-7
ASSPPRRIPYEQY
>TRBV2|TRBJ2-5
ADSRWSGVETQY
>TRBV5-5|TRBJ1-2
ASSLEGGSTSDYGYT
>TRBV29-1|TRBJ2-1
SAEGTMSGNEQF
>TRBV14|TRBJ2-7
ASSQDKVPGQGFLGSEQY
>TRBV18|TRBJ1-6
ASSPPGQAGSPLH
>TRBV6-4|TRBJ2-2
ASSDSTLDRPNTGELF
>TRBV6-1|TRBJ1-1
ASSDRARNTEAF
>TRBV6-5|TRBJ1-1
ASSYGTAPNTEAF
>TRBV5-1|TRBJ2-1
ASSPGGGYNEQF
>TRBV24-1|TRBJ2-3
ATSDFSLTSTDTQY
>TRBV5-1|TRBJ2-5
ASSLRGNQETQY
>TRBV25-1|TRBJ1-2
ASRMTGSYGYT
>TRBV9|TRBJ1-2
ASRLSGGNGYT
>TRBV28|TRBJ2-7
ASSLYEQY